This T cell receptor (beta chain) originates from a study of cytomegalovirus exposure and HLA in healthy donors. General study results and limits: The listing of 160 or so TCR beta chains classed them as cytomegalovirus-associated.

Concerning this clone: Its antigen is undetermined.

TCRdb's copy holds only in-frame clones and misses some; the assay was immunoSEQ multiplex PCR. The data contain some 70,000 clones, 80% to 90% of them seen just once; the ten biggest clones take up around 1.7%. The specimen was PBMCs. This TCR was sampled from a woman under 30 in good health and CMV-seronegative.

This chain's CDR3 is CATRKDKWSTEAFF. CDR3 DNA: TGTGCCACCAGAAAGGATAAATGGAGCACTGAAGCTTTCTTT. The chain joins TRBV15 to TRBJ1-1; D remains ambiguous. The CDR3 has 14 amino acids. V was cut by 6 bases and J by 4 bases, with 15 bases left in between. Germline assignment: CDR1 LNHNV and CDR2 YYDKDF (reference sequence).